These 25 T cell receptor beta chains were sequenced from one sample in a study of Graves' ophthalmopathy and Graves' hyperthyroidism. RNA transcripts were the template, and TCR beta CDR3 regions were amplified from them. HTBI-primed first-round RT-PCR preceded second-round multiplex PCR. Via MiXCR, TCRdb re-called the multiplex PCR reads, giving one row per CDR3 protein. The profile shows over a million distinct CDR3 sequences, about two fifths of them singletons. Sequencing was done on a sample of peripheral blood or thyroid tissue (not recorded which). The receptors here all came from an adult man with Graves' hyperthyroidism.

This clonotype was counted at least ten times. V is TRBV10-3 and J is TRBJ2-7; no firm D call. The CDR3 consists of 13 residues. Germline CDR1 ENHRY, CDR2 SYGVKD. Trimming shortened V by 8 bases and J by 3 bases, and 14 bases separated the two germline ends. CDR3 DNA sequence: TGTGCCATCGCGGCCGGAACCGACTACGAGCAGTACTTC. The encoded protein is CAIAAGTDYEQYF.

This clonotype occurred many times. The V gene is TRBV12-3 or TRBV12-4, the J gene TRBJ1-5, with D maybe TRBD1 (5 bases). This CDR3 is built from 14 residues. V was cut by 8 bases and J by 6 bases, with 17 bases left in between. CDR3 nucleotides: TGTGCCAGCCAAGCGCAGGGTCTGAGTCAGCCCCAGCATTTT. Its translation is CASQAQGLSQPQHF.

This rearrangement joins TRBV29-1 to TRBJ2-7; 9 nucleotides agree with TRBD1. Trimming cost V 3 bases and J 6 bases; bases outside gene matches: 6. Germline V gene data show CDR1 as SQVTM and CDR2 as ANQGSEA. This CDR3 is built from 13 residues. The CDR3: CSVDVGQGSEQYF. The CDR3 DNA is TGCAGCGTTGATGTTGGACAGGGGTCCGAGCAGTACTTC.

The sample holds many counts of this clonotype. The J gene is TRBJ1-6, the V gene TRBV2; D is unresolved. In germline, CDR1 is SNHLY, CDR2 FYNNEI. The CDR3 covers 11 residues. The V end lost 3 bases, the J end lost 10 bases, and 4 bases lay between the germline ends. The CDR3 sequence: CASSELSPLHF. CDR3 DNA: TGTGCCAGCAGTGAGTTGTCACCCCTCCACTTT.

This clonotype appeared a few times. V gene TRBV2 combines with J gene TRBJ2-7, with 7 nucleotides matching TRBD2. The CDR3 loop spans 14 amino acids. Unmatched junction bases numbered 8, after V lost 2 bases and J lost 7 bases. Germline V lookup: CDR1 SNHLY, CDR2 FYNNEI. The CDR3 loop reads CASSEYVSGGEQYF. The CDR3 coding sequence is TGTGCCAGCAGTGAATACGTCTCCGGGGGGGAGCAGTACTTC. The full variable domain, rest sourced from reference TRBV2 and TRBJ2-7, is EPEVTQTPSHQVTQMGQEVILRCVPISNHLYFYWYRQILGQKVEFLVSFYNNEISEKSEIFDDQFSVERPDGSNFTLKIRSTKLEDSAMYFCASSEYVSGGEQYFGPGTRLTVT.

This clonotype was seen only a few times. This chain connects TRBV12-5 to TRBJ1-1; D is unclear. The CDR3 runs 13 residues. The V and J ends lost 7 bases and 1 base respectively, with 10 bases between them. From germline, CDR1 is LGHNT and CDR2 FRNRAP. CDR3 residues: CASAPLQNTEAFF. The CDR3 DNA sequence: TGTGCTAGTGCCCCGCTCCAGAACACTGAAGCTTTCTTT.

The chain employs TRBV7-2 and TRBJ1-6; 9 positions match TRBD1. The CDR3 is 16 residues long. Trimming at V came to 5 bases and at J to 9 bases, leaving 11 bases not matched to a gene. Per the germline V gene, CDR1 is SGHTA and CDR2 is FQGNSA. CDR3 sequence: CASSVTGTGRSSPLHF. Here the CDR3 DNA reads TGTGCCAGCAGCGTCACCGGGACAGGGCGATCTTCACCCCTCCACTTT.

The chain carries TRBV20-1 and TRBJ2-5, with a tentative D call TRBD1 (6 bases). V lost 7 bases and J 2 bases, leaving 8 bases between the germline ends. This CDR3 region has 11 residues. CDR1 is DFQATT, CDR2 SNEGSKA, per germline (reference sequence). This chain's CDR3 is CSGTVQETQYF. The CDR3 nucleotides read TGCAGTGGGACAGTACAAGAGACCCAGTACTTC.

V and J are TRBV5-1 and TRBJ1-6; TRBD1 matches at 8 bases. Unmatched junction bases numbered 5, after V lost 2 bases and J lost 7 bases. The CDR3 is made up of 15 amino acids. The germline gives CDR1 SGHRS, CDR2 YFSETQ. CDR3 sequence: CASSFQGAWNSPLHF. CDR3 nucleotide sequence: TGCGCCAGCAGCTTTCAGGGGGCCTGGAATTCACCCCTCCACTTT.

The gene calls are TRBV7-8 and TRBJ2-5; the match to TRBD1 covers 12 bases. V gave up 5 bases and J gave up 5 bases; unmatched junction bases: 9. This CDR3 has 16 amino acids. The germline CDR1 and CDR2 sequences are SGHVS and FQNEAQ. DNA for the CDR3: TGTGCCAGCAGCGGGGCTAGCGGGACAGGGGGCGAGACCCAGTACTTC. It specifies CASSGASGTGGETQYF. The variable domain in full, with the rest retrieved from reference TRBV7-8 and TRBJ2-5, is GAGVSQSPRYKVAKRGQDVALRCDPISGHVSLFWYQQALGQGPEFLTYFQNEAQLDKSGLPSDRFFAERPEGSVSTLKIQRTQQEDSAVYLCASSGASGTGGETQYFGPGTRLLVL.

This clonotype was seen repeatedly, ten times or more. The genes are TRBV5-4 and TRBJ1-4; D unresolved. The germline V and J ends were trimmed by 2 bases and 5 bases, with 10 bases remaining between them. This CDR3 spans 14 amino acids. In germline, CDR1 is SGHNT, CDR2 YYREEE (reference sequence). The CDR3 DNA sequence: TGTGCCAGCAGCTTTACCCCGGGGAATGAAAAACTGTTTTTT. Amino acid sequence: CASSFTPGNEKLFF. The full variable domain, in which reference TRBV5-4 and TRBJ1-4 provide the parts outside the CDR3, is ETGVTQSPTHLIKTRGQQVTLRCSSQSGHNTVSWYQQALGQGPQFIFQYYREEENGRGNFPPRFSGLQFPNYSSELNVNALELDDSALYLCASSFTPGNEKLFFGSGTQLSVL.

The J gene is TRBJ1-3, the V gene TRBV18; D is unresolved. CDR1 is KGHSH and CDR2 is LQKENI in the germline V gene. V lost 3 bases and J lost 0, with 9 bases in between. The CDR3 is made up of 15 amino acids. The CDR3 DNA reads TGTGCCAGCTCACCCCCGGACGACTCTGGAAACACCATATATTTT. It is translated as CASSPPDDSGNTIYF.

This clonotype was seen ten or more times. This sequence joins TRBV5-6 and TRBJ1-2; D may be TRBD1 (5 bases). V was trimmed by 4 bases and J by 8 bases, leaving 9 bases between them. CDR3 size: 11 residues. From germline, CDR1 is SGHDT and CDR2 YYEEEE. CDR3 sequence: CASSVRDGYTF. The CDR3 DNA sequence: TGTGCCAGCAGCGTCAGGGACGGCTACACCTTC.

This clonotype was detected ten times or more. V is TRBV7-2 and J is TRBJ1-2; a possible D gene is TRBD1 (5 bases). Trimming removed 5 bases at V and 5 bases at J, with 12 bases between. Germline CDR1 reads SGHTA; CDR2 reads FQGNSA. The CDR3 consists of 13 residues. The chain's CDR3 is CASSMLRGYGYTF. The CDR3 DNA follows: TGTGCCAGCAGCATGCTTAGGGGTTATGGCTACACCTTC.

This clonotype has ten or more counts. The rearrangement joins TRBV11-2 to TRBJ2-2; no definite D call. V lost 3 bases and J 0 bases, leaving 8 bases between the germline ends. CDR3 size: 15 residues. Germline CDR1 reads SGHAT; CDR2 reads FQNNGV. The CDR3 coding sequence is TGTGCCAGCAGCTTCGGCGGAACGAACACCGGGGAGCTGTTTTTT. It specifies CASSFGGTNTGELFF.

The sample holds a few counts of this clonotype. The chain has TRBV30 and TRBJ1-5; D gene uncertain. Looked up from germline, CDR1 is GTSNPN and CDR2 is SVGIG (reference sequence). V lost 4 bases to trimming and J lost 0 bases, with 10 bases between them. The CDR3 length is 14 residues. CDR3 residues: CAWMTKSSNQPQHF. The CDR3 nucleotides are TGTGCCTGGATGACTAAGAGTAGCAATCAGCCCCAGCATTTT.

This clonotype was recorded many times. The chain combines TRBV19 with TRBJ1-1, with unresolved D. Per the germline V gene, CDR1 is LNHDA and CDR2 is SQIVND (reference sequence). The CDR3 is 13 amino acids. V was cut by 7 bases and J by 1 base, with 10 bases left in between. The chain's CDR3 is CASIFFRNTEAFF. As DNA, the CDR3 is TGTGCCAGTATTTTCTTTAGGAACACTGAAGCTTTCTTT.

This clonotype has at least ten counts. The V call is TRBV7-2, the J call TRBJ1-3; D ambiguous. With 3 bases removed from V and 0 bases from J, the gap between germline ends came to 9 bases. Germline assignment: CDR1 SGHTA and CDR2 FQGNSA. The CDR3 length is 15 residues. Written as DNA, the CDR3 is TGTGCCAGCAGCTTGACCCACTACTCTGGAAACACCATATATTTT. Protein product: CASSLTHYSGNTIYF. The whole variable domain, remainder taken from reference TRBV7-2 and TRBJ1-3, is GAGVSQSPSNKVTEKGKDVELRCDPISGHTALYWYRQSLGQGLEFLIYFQGNSAPDKSGLPSDRFSAERTGGSVSTLTIQRTQQEDSAVYLCASSLTHYSGNTIYFGEGSWLTVV.

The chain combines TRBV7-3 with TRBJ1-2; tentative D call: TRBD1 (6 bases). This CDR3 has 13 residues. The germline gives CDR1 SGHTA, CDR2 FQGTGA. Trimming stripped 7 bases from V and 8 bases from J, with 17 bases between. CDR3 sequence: CASKIEQGGGYTF. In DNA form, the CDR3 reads TGTGCCAGCAAAATCGAACAGGGAGGCGGCTACACCTTC.

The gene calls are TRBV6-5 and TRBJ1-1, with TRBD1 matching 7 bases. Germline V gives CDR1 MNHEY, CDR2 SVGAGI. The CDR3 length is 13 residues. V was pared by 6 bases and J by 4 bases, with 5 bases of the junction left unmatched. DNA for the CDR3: TGTGCCAGCAGACCGACAGGGAGCACTGAAGCTTTCTTT. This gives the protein CASRPTGSTEAFF.

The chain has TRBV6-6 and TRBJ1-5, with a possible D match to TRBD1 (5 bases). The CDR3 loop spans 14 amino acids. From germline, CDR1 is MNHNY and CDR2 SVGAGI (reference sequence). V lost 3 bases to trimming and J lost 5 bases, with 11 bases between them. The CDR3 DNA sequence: TGTGCCAGCAGTTATGGCAGGGTTCATCAGCCCCAGCATTTT. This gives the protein CASSYGRVHQPQHF.

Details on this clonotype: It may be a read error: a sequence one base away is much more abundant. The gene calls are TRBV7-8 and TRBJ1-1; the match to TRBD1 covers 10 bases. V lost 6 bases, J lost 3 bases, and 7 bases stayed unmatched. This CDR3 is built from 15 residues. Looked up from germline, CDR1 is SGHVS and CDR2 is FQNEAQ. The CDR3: CASRAGGQGYTEAFF. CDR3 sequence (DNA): TGTGCCAGCAGGGCAGGGGGACAGGGGTACACTGAAGCTTTCTTT.

CDR3 DNA: TGTGCCATCAGTGACCTGGGACTAAGGGGAGGCTACACCTTC. Residues: CAISDLGLRGGYTF. This chain joins TRBV10-3 and TRBJ1-2; possible D gene TRBD1, 5 bases. The V gene lost 3 bases and the J gene lost 8 bases, with 16 bases spanning the gap. CDR3 length equals 14 residues. The germline V gene has CDR1 ENHRY and CDR2 SYGVKD.

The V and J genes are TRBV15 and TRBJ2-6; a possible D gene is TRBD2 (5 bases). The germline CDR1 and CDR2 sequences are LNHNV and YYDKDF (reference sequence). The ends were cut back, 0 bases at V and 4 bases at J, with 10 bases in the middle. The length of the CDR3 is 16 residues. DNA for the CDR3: TGTGCCACCAGCAGAGATGGCAGCGGCGGGGCCAACGTCCTGACTTTC. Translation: CATSRDGSGGANVLTF.

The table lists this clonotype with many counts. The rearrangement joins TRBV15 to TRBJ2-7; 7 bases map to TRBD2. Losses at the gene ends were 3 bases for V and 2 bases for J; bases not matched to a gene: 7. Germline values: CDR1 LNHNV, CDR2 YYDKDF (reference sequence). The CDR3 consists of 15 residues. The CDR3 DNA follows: TGTGCCACCAGCAGCCCAGCGGGACCGCCCTACGAGCAGTACTTC. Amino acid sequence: CATSSPAGPPYEQYF.